The 14 T cell receptor beta chains presented below share a single source sample, sequenced in a study of shared clonotypes between healthy human individuals. Repertoires were generated with immunoSEQ multiplex PCR, while TCRdb's copy carries only in-frame clones and drops some. This repertoire shows roughly 1,500,000 clones, 98% to 99% found once; its top ten account for 0.36%. The sample was naive CD4+ T cells sorted from blood. Subset given: CD45RA+ positively selected. The receptors were gathered from a man younger than 40 in good health.

The rearrangement uses TRBV7-6 and TRBJ2-2; 10 positions agree with TRBD2. The germline V gene has CDR1 SGHVS and CDR2 FNYEAQ. V trimming: 8 bases; J trimming: 7 bases; junction bases outside the gene matches: 10. The CDR3 extends over 15 amino acids. As DNA, the CDR3 is TGTGCCAGCTCTAAAGTAGCGGGGGGTATCGGGGAGCTGTTTTTT. This sequence encodes CASSKVAGGIGELFF. Variable domain in full (rest from reference TRBV7-6 and TRBJ2-2): GAGVSQSPRYKVTKRGQDVALRCDPISGHVSLYWYRQALGQGPEFLTYFNYEAQQDKSGLPNDRFSAERPEGSISTLTIQRTEQRDSAMYRCASSKVAGGIGELFFGEGSRLTVL.

The chain couples TRBV18 to TRBJ2-2; D perhaps matches TRBD2 (5 bases). The ends were cut back, 6 bases at V and 5 bases at J, with 22 bases in the middle. The length of the CDR3 is 17 residues. Germline V gene lookup returns CDR1 KGHSH and CDR2 LQKENI. The CDR3 DNA sequence: TGTGCCAGCTCGACCGGGTTTGGGGAGCTGCAAACCGGGGAGCTGTTTTTT. It is translated as CASSTGFGELQTGELFF.

The V and J genes are TRBV11-2 and TRBJ2-7; 11 bases line up with TRBD2. V dropped 5 bases and J dropped 12; count of bases not matched to a gene: 12. This CDR3 contains 14 residues. The germline gives CDR1 SGHAT, CDR2 FQNNGV. The CDR3 DNA reads as TGTGCCAGCAGCCCCTCGGGTTATAGCGGGAGGGCGTACTTC. Protein: CASSPSGYSGRAYF.

The genes are TRBV11-2 and TRBJ2-1; 7 bases map to TRBD2. Germline V gives CDR1 SGHAT, CDR2 FQNNGV. The CDR3 is made up of 16 amino acids. V was pared by 3 bases and J by 8 bases, with 13 bases of the junction left unmatched. For the CDR3, the DNA is TGTGCCAGCAGCTTTTCCGGGACTACCAAAAGGGATGAGCAGTTCTTC. It translates to CASSFSGTTKRDEQFF.

Remarks on this clone: A read error may account for a junction end that differs from germline. V is TRBV5-1 and J is TRBJ2-5, with TRBD1 matching over 9 bases. Germline CDR1 is SGHRS and CDR2 is YFSETQ. This CDR3 spans 16 amino acids. CDR3 in DNA: TGCGCCAGCAGTTTGGGGACAGGGTTCGAAGGAGAGACCCAGTACTTC. Amino acids: CASSLGTGFEGETQYF.

The chain links TRBV29-1 to TRBJ1-4, with D unclear. Germline CDR1 SQVTM, CDR2 ANQGSEA. The length of the CDR3 is 12 residues. The V gene lost 7 bases and the J gene lost 8 bases, with 14 bases spanning the gap. This CDR3 reads CSGIFGEEKLFF. In DNA, the CDR3 is TGCAGCGGCATCTTCGGGGAGGAAAAACTGTTTTTT.

In this sample, this clone turned up once. The chain is built from TRBV12-5 and TRBJ2-5, with D perhaps given as TRBD1 or TRBD2 (5 bases each). CDR3 length equals 13 residues. With 2 bases removed from V and 4 bases from J, the gap between germline ends came to 8 bases. From germline, CDR1 is LGHNT and CDR2 FRNRAP. The CDR3 region has the DNA TGTGCTAGTGGTTTGAGTGGGGGAGAGACCCAGTACTTC. It is translated as CASGLSGGETQYF. The full variable domain, rest sourced from reference TRBV12-5 and TRBJ2-5, is DARVTQTPRHKVTEMGQEVTMRCQPILGHNTVFWYRQTMMQGLELLAYFRNRAPLDDSGMPKDRFSAEMPDATLATLKIQPSEPRDSAVYFCASGLSGGETQYFGPGTRLLVL.

J is TRBJ1-5 and V is TRBV7-2; no firm D call. Looked up from germline, CDR1 is SGHTA and CDR2 is FQGNSA. CDR3 size: 14 residues. V lost 4 bases and J 5 bases, leaving 12 bases between the germline ends. CDR3 nucleotides: TGTGCCAGCAGCTCTGGACGCCCCTATCAGCCCCAGCATTTT. Protein: CASSSGRPYQPQHF. The variable domain in full, with the rest retrieved from reference TRBV7-2 and TRBJ1-5, is GAGVSQSPSNKVTEKGKDVELRCDPISGHTALYWYRQSLGQGLEFLIYFQGNSAPDKSGLPSDRFSAERTGGSVSTLTIQRTQQEDSAVYLCASSSGRPYQPQHFGDGTRLSIL.

This clone was recorded a few times. The sample contains more than one DNA sequence encoding this CDR3. V and J are TRBV5-1 and TRBJ1-4; D gene unclear. V lost 0 bases, J lost 1 base, and 4 bases lay in between. CDR3 length equals 14 residues. CDR1 SGHRS and CDR2 YFSETQ come from the germline V gene. CDR3 region: CASSLGGTNEKLFF. DNA for the CDR3: TGCGCCAGCAGCTTGGGAGGAACTAATGAAAAACTGTTTTTT. Full variable domain (missing parts from reference TRBV5-1 and TRBJ1-4): KAGVTQTPRYLIKTRGQQVTLSCSPISGHRSVSWYQQTPGQGLQFLFEYFSETQRNKGNFPGRFSGRQFSNSRSEMNVSTLELGDSALYLCASSLGGTNEKLFFGSGTQLSVL.

This chain uses TRBV28 with TRBJ1-2; 10 nucleotides line up with TRBD1. V lost 11 bases to trimming and J lost 5 bases; unmatched junction nucleotides: 11. Per germline, CDR1 MDHEN and CDR2 SYDVKM. The CDR3 has 14 residues. Here the CDR3 DNA reads TGTGCCGGTGCGACAGGGGGCCAGGGGTATGGCTACACCTTC. This encodes CAGATGGQGYGYTF.

The chain recombines TRBV9 with TRBJ1-5; no clear D. The CDR3 loop spans 15 amino acids. V lost 3 bases and J 7 bases, leaving 17 bases between the germline ends. The germline V gene encodes CDR1 SGDLS and CDR2 YYNGEE. The CDR3 bases are TGTGCCAGCAGCGCTGACGGGCAAGCCCAGCAGCCCCAGCATTTT. It codes for CASSADGQAQQPQHF.

The chain couples TRBV5-1 to TRBJ1-1, with unresolved D. The CDR3 is 13 amino acids. Germline assignment: CDR1 SGHRS and CDR2 YFSETQ. Trimming removed 3 bases from V and 2 bases from J, with 8 bases in between. The CDR3: CASSSQDNTEAFF. Written as DNA, the CDR3 is TGCGCCAGCAGCTCCCAAGATAACACTGAAGCTTTCTTT.

V usage is TRBV28 and J usage is TRBJ1-5; D remains ambiguous. Germline V gives CDR1 MDHEN, CDR2 SYDVKM. V was trimmed by 7 bases and J by 1 base, leaving 11 bases between them. There are 14 residues in the CDR3. The CDR3 coding sequence is TGTGCCAGCAACCCAGCGGACAGCAATCAGCCCCAGCATTTT. It specifies CASNPADSNQPQHF.

This clone was counted once. The genes are TRBV21-1 and TRBJ2-3; the table's D call of TRBD2 was not tested on the DNA. TRBV21-1 is a pseudogene segment. This CDR3 is 16 amino acids long. The CDR3 DNA is TGTGCCAGCAGCAAAGCTTCGCGGGAGGTTGGAGATACGCAGTATTTT. The encoded protein is CASSKASREVGDTQYF.